The next 21 T cell receptor beta chains were all read from a single sample in a study of cytomegalovirus exposure and HLA in healthy donors. Primers included in the PCR were 60 Vbeta and 13 Jbeta primers. Assay: immunoSEQ multiplex PCR; the TCRdb copy retains only in-frame clones and omits some. The top ten clones hold 2.5% to 4% of a sample with some 130,000 clones, approximately 83% of them seen once. The specimen was PBMCs. The receptors originated from a man aged 40-49 years in good health and CMV-seronegative.

The V gene is TRBV28, the J gene TRBJ2-5; D not certain. The germline V and J ends were trimmed by 8 bases and 0 bases, with 4 bases remaining between them. CDR1 MDHEN and CDR2 SYDVKM come from the germline V gene. The CDR3 spans 11 residues. The CDR3, as DNA: TGTGCCAGCTCGTACCAAGAGACCCAGTACTTC. Encoded protein: CASSYQETQYF. Variable domain in full (rest from reference TRBV28 and TRBJ2-5): DVKVTQSSRYLVKRTGEKVFLECVQDMDHENMFWYRQDPGLGLRLIYFSYDVKMKEKGDIPEGYSVSREKKERFSLILESASTNQTSMYLCASSYQETQYFGPGTRLLVL.

The chain recombines TRBV18 with TRBJ2-6; TRBD1 might be the D (6 bases). The CDR3 sequence is 18 residues long. V lost 1 base to trimming and J lost 7 bases, with 20 bases between them. CDR1 KGHSH and CDR2 LQKENI come from the germline V gene. The CDR3 DNA reads TGTGCCAGCTCACCACAGCAGGGGTTGATGGCGGGCGCCAACGTCCTGACTTTC. It yields the protein CASSPQQGLMAGANVLTF.

The gene calls are TRBV6-6 and TRBJ2-6; D call uncertain. V lost 2 bases and J 0 bases, leaving 5 bases between the germline ends. The CDR3 has 15 amino acids. The germline V gene has CDR1 MNHNY and CDR2 SVGAGI (reference sequence). CDR3 protein: CASSYAASGANVLTF. CDR3 coding DNA: TGTGCCAGCAGTTACGCGGCCTCTGGGGCCAACGTCCTGACTTTC.

The V and J genes are TRBV7-8 and TRBJ2-1; D possibly corresponds to TRBD1 (6 bases). V shed 6 bases and J shed 10 bases, with 19 bases lying between them. The CDR3 runs to 14 residues. CDR1 is SGHVS and CDR2 is FQNEAQ in the germline V gene. This chain's CDR3 is CASRNRDIEGEQFF. The CDR3 DNA is TGTGCCAGCAGAAATCGGGACATCGAAGGGGAGCAGTTCTTC.

The chain joins TRBV5-1 to TRBJ1-1; 11 nucleotides agree with TRBD1. Trimming removed 4 bases from V and 7 bases from J; junction bases left unmatched: 6. The CDR3 spans 14 residues. The germline gives CDR1 SGHRS, CDR2 YFSETQ. The DNA of the CDR3 is TGCGCCAGCAGCAGGACAGGGGGCCTGGATGAAGCTTTCTTT. It encodes CASSRTGGLDEAFF.

V and J are TRBV5-1 and TRBJ1-4; D unclear. The V end was cut by 0 bases, the J end by 7 bases, with 7 bases between. The CDR3 sequence is 13 residues long. In germline, CDR1 is SGHRS, CDR2 YFSETQ. The CDR3: CASSLASGEKLFF. The DNA of the CDR3 is TGCGCCAGCAGCTTGGCCTCGGGTGAAAAACTGTTTTTT.

The chain employs TRBV30 and TRBJ1-4; D is uncertain. Germline lookup yields CDR1 GTSNPN and CDR2 SVGIG (reference sequence). The CDR3 extends over 11 amino acids. V lost 2 bases, J lost 8 bases, and 6 bases lay in between. The chain's CDR3 is CAWSSQEKLFF. Here the CDR3 DNA reads TGTGCCTGGAGTTCCCAAGAAAAACTGTTTTTT. The full variable domain, in which reference TRBV30 and TRBJ1-4 provide the parts outside the CDR3, is SQTIHQWPATLVQPVGSPLSLECTVEGTSNPNLYWYRQAAGRGLQLLFYSVGIGQISSEVPQNLSASRPQDRQFILSSKKLLLSDSGFYLCAWSSQEKLFFGSGTQLSVL.

Only a few counts were recorded for this clone. The chain recombines TRBV11-2 with TRBJ2-7, with D possibly matching TRBD1 (5 bases). The CDR3 loop spans 16 amino acids. Looked up from germline, CDR1 is SGHAT and CDR2 is FQNNGV. Trimming took 5 bases from V and 0 from J, leaving 17 bases between them. CDR3 loop: CASSTRQSLSSYEQYF. CDR3 in DNA: TGTGCCAGCAGCACCCGACAGAGCCTGAGCTCCTACGAGCAGTACTTC.

The CDR3 reads CASSIKEMRGYTF. Here the CDR3 DNA reads TGTGCCAGCTCAATAAAGGAGATGAGAGGCTACACCTTC. The V and J genes are TRBV2 and TRBJ1-2; D unresolved. V lost 8 bases and J 8 bases, leaving 18 bases between the germline ends. CDR1 and CDR2 (germline): SNHLY, FYNNEI. CDR3 size: 13 residues.

A few counts support this clone. The chain combines TRBV29-1 with TRBJ1-2, with a possible D match to TRBD1 (6 bases). The CDR3 contains 15 residues. CDR1 and CDR2 from the germline V gene are SQVTM and ANQGSEA. Trimming left V 6 bases short and J 4 bases short, with 21 bases between. CDR3 DNA: TGCAGCGTGGGGGGGCTTTCGGGAGGGGGCTATGGCTACACCTTC. This codes for CSVGGLSGGGYGYTF.

CDR3 sequence (DNA): TGCGCCAGCAGCTCATTTCTGGGACAGGGGGCGGGGGAGCAGTACTTC. This translates into CASSSFLGQGAGEQYF. The chain employs TRBV4-3 and TRBJ2-7, with 12 bases identical to TRBD1. This CDR3 contains 16 residues. CDR1 is LGHNA and CDR2 is YSLEER in the germline V gene. Trimming took 5 bases from V and 7 from J; bases not matched to a gene: 12.

This chain links TRBV28 with TRBJ1-5; D may be TRBD1 (5 bases). The germline V gene has CDR1 MDHEN and CDR2 SYDVKM. This CDR3 is 13 amino acids long. The V end lost 7 bases, the J end lost 3 bases, and 10 bases lay between the germline ends. The CDR3 DNA follows: TGTGCCAGCACCCCCAGGGTCAATCAGCCCCAGCATTTT. Its translation is CASTPRVNQPQHF.

This clone was recorded only once. The chain uses TRBV5-1 and TRBJ2-2; perhaps TRBD2 as D (6 bases). V lost 3 bases to trimming and J lost 5 bases, with 14 bases between them. From germline, CDR1 is SGHRS and CDR2 YFSETQ. The CDR3 loop spans 15 amino acids. CDR3 sequence (DNA): TGCGCCAGCAGCTCCCGGGGTCTAGCGACCGGGGAGCTGTTTTTT. It specifies CASSSRGLATGELFF.

The chain joins TRBV7-2 to TRBJ2-5, with a tentative D call TRBD1 (7 bases). Germline V lookup: CDR1 SGHTA, CDR2 FQGNSA. Trimming left V 4 bases short and J 5 bases short, with 17 bases between. The CDR3 runs 15 residues. The CDR3 spells CASSYQGGSVETQYF. CDR3 DNA: TGTGCCAGCAGCTACCAGGGGGGCTCTGTGGAGACCCAGTACTTC.

V gene TRBV27 combines with J gene TRBJ1-1; TRBD1 might be the D (6 bases). CDR1 is MNHEY and CDR2 is SMNVEV in the germline V gene (reference sequence). Trimming left V 8 bases short and J 3 bases short, with 13 bases between. This CDR3 region has 13 residues. CDR3 loop: CASPKGGHTEAFF. Here the CDR3 DNA reads TGTGCCAGCCCAAAGGGGGGGCACACTGAAGCTTTCTTT.

V is TRBV28 and J is TRBJ1-1; 9 nucleotides align to TRBD1. Trimming cost V 2 bases and J 5 bases; bases outside gene matches: 6. The CDR3 totals 15 residues. Germline V gene data show CDR1 as MDHEN and CDR2 as SYDVKM. The CDR3 nucleotides are TGTGCCAGCAGTTTAGGGACAGGGTTTAGGACTGAAGCTTTCTTT. It yields the protein CASSLGTGFRTEAFF.

This clone was found a few times. The genes are TRBV7-2 and TRBJ2-1; 7 bases fit TRBD2. With V trimmed by 1 base and J by 0 bases, 0 bases remained unmatched. Germline lookup yields CDR1 SGHTA and CDR2 FQGNSA. The CDR3 totals 15 residues. The CDR3 is CASSLGTSSYNEQFF. DNA for the CDR3: TGTGCCAGCAGCTTAGGGACTAGCTCCTACAATGAGCAGTTCTTC.

The rearrangement joins TRBV5-1 to TRBJ2-5; 8 bases match TRBD1. The CDR3 extends over 14 amino acids. CDR1 is SGHRS, CDR2 YFSETQ, per germline. V trimming: 4 bases; J trimming: 2 bases; junction bases outside the gene matches: 4. The CDR3, as DNA: TGCGCCAGCAGCGTAGGGACAGGACAAGAGACCCAGTACTTC. It is translated as CASSVGTGQETQYF.

The chain carries TRBV7-6 and TRBJ2-7; 7 nucleotides line up with TRBD1. Germline V gene lookup returns CDR1 SGHVS and CDR2 FNYEAQ. With 5 bases clipped from V and 5 bases from J, the junction kept 12 bases outside the gene matches. The CDR3 spans 15 residues. DNA of the CDR3: TGTGCCAGCAGCCACAAACAGGGGACCGGCCACGAGCAGTACTTC. It translates to CASSHKQGTGHEQYF.

V usage is TRBV18 and J usage is TRBJ1-1, with TRBD1 identical over 7 bases. Looked up from germline, CDR1 is KGHSH and CDR2 is LQKENI. V trimming: 3 bases; J trimming: 6 bases; junction bases outside the gene matches: 10. The CDR3 consists of 15 residues. The CDR3 reads CASSPLPQGEAEAFF. CDR3 bases: TGTGCCAGCTCACCTCTACCTCAGGGGGAAGCTGAAGCTTTCTTT.

This clone was observed a few times. The chain carries TRBV7-3 and TRBJ2-3, with TRBD2 matching over 10 bases. Germline CDR1 SGHTA, CDR2 FQGTGA. This CDR3 has 15 residues. Losses at the gene ends were 3 bases for V and 3 bases for J; bases not matched to a gene: 3. CDR3 bases: TGTGCCAGCAGCTTGGGACTAGCGATTACAGATACGCAGTATTTT. Translating it yields CASSLGLAITDTQYF.